This passage covers 17 T cell receptor beta chains from one sample sequenced in a study of T cell repertoires and HLA-DP antigens. These receptors are not linked to any known antigen. Clones were sequenced by immunoSEQ multiplex PCR, and TCRdb holds only the in-frame ones, with some missing. The profile shows roughly 120,000 clones, nearly 95% of them singletons. The sequenced sample consisted of CD4+ T cells from PBMCs. These receptors all come from a woman younger than 30 in good health and CMV-seronegative.

This clone was seen a handful of times. The chain recombines TRBV5-1 with TRBJ1-1; D unresolved. V shed 1 base and J shed 4 bases, with 8 bases lying between them. Germline CDR1 and CDR2: SGHRS and YFSETQ. This CDR3 spans 13 amino acids. The CDR3 DNA is TGCGCCAGCAGCTTGCTTCTGGGCACTGAAGCTTTCTTT. As protein: CASSLLLGTEAFF.

This clone came up once. The chain recombines TRBV4-2 with TRBJ1-5; D is ambiguous. The CDR3 has 15 residues. Germline CDR1 reads LGHNA; CDR2 reads YNFKEQ. V was cut by 7 bases and J by 2 bases, with 15 bases left in between. CDR3 coding DNA: TGTGCCAGCAACAAAGAACCCGGGGGCAATCAGCCCCAGCATTTT. Translated: CASNKEPGGNQPQHF.

J is TRBJ2-1 and V is TRBV9; 8 positions agree with TRBD2. Unmatched junction bases numbered 4, after V lost 1 base and J lost 1 base. CDR1 is SGDLS and CDR2 is YYNGEE in the germline V gene. The CDR3 loop spans 16 amino acids. The chain's CDR3 is CASSVYAGGSYNEQFF. In DNA, the CDR3 is TGTGCCAGCAGCGTATACGCGGGAGGTTCCTACAATGAGCAGTTCTTC.

The chain links TRBV5-6 to TRBJ2-1; TRBD2 matches at 10 bases. Germline V CDR1 and CDR2: SGHDT, YYEEEE. This CDR3 contains 16 residues. The V gene end was trimmed by 0 bases and the J gene end by 4 bases; junction bases not matched to a gene: 4. The CDR3: CASSLVLAGEYNEQFF. The CDR3 DNA is TGTGCCAGCAGCTTGGTCCTAGCGGGGGAGTACAATGAGCAGTTCTTC.

This chain connects TRBV9 to TRBJ2-1; D is uncertain. The V gene's germline CDR1 is SGDLS and CDR2 YYNGEE. The V end was cut by 4 bases, the J end by 3 bases, with 14 bases between. The CDR3 sequence is 15 residues long. CDR3 DNA sequence: TGTGCCAGCAGCCCCCAGCCCGGACGCTACAATGAGCAGTTCTTC. Translated: CASSPQPGRYNEQFF.

The chain uses TRBV6-1 and TRBJ1-5, with D perhaps matching TRBD1 (6 bases). Germline values: CDR1 MNHNS, CDR2 SASEGT. V was trimmed by 8 bases and J by 0 bases, leaving 11 bases between them. CDR3 size: 14 residues. Here the CDR3 DNA reads TGTGCCAGCCTACAGGGAAATAGCAATCAGCCCCAGCATTTT. Amino acids: CASLQGNSNQPQHF.

This sequence joins TRBV4-1 and TRBJ2-1, with 9 bases fitting TRBD2. Germline V gene sequence: CDR1 MGHRA, CDR2 YSYEKL. The CDR3 totals 19 residues. The J segment lost 2 bases and the V segment lost 0 bases, leaving 11 bases of the junction unmatched. CDR3 sequence: CASSQDQGRRGGAYNEQFF. In DNA form, the CDR3 reads TGCGCCAGCAGCCAAGATCAGGGTCGGCGCGGGGGGGCCTACAATGAGCAGTTCTTC.

The chain combines TRBV6-1 with TRBJ1-5; possibly TRBD1 for D (5 bases). Germline V lookup: CDR1 MNHNS, CDR2 SASEGT. This CDR3 has 15 residues. V was clipped by 7 bases and J by 0 bases, with 13 bases between them. CDR3 in amino acids: CASTDGGFSNQPQHF. DNA of the CDR3: TGTGCCAGCACCGACGGGGGGTTTAGCAATCAGCCCCAGCATTTT.

V is TRBV27 and J is TRBJ2-3; D is perhaps TRBD2 (6 bases). Trimming pared 3 bases from V and 5 bases from J, leaving 12 bases between. This CDR3 has 14 residues. Looked up from germline, CDR1 is MNHEY and CDR2 is SMNVEV (reference sequence). CDR3 loop: CASSFGGKRDTQYF. The CDR3 DNA sequence: TGTGCCAGCAGTTTCGGGGGAAAAAGAGATACGCAGTATTTT.

The CDR3 DNA reads as TGTGCCAGCTCGTCGCAGGGCGGGGATAATTCACCCCTCCACTTT. Its translation: CASSSQGGDNSPLHF. The V call is TRBV18, the J call TRBJ1-6, with D tentatively TRBD1 (5 bases). Trimming took 6 bases from V and 5 from J, leaving 14 bases between them. The CDR3 is 15 amino acids. Germline loops: CDR1 KGHSH, CDR2 LQKENI.

The genes are TRBV30 and TRBJ1-2; D is unresolved. The CDR3 loop spans 13 amino acids. Germline assignment: CDR1 GTSNPN and CDR2 SVGIG (reference sequence). V dropped 2 bases and J dropped 2 bases, with 9 bases sitting between them. CDR3 nucleotide sequence: TGTGCCTGGAGTTTACAAGCCAACTATGGCTACACCTTC. This sequence encodes CAWSLQANYGYTF.

The chain joins TRBV5-1 to TRBJ2-2, with no clear D. The germline V gene has CDR1 SGHRS and CDR2 YFSETQ. CDR3 length: 16 residues. V was trimmed by 0 bases and J by 4 bases, leaving 13 bases between them. The CDR3, as DNA: TGCGCCAGCAGCTTGGATCTTGGGCCGGGCACCGGGGAGCTGTTTTTT. It translates to CASSLDLGPGTGELFF.

The J gene is TRBJ1-4, the V gene TRBV13, with unresolved D. V was cut by 5 bases and J by 0 bases, with 10 bases left in between. This CDR3 has 15 amino acids. Germline loops: CDR1 PRHDT, CDR2 FYEKMQ (reference sequence). The CDR3 region has the DNA TGTGCCAGCAGCACCCGACTCGCAACTAATGAAAAACTGTTTTTT. Amino acid sequence: CASSTRLATNEKLFF.

This clone was seen more than once but under ten times. The rearrangement joins TRBV5-4 to TRBJ2-2, with D hard to call. The ends were cut back, 0 bases at V and 0 bases at J, with 6 bases in the middle. The CDR3 totals 15 residues. Looked up from germline, CDR1 is SGHNT and CDR2 is YYREEE (reference sequence). As DNA, the CDR3 is TGTGCCAGCAGCTTGGGGGTAGCGAACACCGGGGAGCTGTTTTTT. Residues: CASSLGVANTGELFF.

The chain couples TRBV28 to TRBJ2-3, with D maybe TRBD1 (5 bases). Trimming took off 3 bases at V and 1 base at J, with 11 bases between the two ends. This CDR3 is built from 15 residues. Germline CDR1 reads MDHEN; CDR2 reads SYDVKM. The CDR3 coding sequence is TGTGCCAGCAGTTTCCCAGGGCCAGGCACAGATACGCAGTATTTT. Protein product: CASSFPGPGTDTQYF.

The chain links TRBV7-6 to TRBJ2-5, with a possible D match to TRBD1 (6 bases). The CDR3 runs 13 residues. Between the trimmed V and J ends, which lost 4 bases and 5 bases, there was a span of 11 bases. Germline values: CDR1 SGHVS, CDR2 FNYEAQ. CDR3 residues: CASSSRRGETQYF. CDR3 nucleotide sequence: TGTGCCAGCAGCTCCAGAAGGGGGGAGACCCAGTACTTC.

The rearrangement uses TRBV6-1 and TRBJ1-2; the D is unclear. Trimming removed 4 bases at V and 0 bases at J, with 9 bases between. This CDR3 has 14 residues. Germline CDR1 is MNHNS and CDR2 is SASEGT. CDR3 DNA sequence: TGTGCCAGCAGTGGCCGGGCCACTAACTATGGCTACACCTTC. Its translation is CASSGRATNYGYTF.